What follows are 2 T cell receptor beta chains derived from one specimen sequenced in a study of patients and donors after allogeneic stem cell transplantation. Each CDR3 protein gets one entry after TCRdb re-called the RT-PCR reads with MiXCR. There are 920,000 or so distinct CDR3 sequences in the sample; roughly 18% occur only once, and roughly 6% lies in the top ten. Sequenced input: blood, either unsorted or a sorted T cell fraction (not recorded which). The receptors stem from a human donor who was either an allogeneic HSCT recipient or a stem cell or donor lymphocyte infusion donor (not recorded which). It is not recorded whose cells these are; they may come from a transplant donor.

This clonotype was counted many times. The V and J genes are TRBV2 and TRBJ1-5, with 7 bases fitting TRBD1. J gave up 1 base and V 5 bases, and 5 bases lay outside the gene matches. The CDR3 consists of 15 residues. Germline values: CDR1 SNHLY, CDR2 FYNNEI. The CDR3 reads CASSPRQGSNQPQHF. The CDR3 nucleotides read TGTGCCAGCAGTCCTCGACAGGGCAGCAATCAGCCCCAGCATTTT.

This clonotype came up many times. This chain's CDR3 is CASSFEETQYF. In nucleotides, the CDR3 is TGTGCCAGCAGCTTTGAAGAGACCCAGTACTTC. The genes are TRBV12-3 or TRBV12-4 and TRBJ2-5; D unresolved. Trimming removed 6 bases at V and 3 bases at J, with 5 bases between. The length of the CDR3 is 11 residues.